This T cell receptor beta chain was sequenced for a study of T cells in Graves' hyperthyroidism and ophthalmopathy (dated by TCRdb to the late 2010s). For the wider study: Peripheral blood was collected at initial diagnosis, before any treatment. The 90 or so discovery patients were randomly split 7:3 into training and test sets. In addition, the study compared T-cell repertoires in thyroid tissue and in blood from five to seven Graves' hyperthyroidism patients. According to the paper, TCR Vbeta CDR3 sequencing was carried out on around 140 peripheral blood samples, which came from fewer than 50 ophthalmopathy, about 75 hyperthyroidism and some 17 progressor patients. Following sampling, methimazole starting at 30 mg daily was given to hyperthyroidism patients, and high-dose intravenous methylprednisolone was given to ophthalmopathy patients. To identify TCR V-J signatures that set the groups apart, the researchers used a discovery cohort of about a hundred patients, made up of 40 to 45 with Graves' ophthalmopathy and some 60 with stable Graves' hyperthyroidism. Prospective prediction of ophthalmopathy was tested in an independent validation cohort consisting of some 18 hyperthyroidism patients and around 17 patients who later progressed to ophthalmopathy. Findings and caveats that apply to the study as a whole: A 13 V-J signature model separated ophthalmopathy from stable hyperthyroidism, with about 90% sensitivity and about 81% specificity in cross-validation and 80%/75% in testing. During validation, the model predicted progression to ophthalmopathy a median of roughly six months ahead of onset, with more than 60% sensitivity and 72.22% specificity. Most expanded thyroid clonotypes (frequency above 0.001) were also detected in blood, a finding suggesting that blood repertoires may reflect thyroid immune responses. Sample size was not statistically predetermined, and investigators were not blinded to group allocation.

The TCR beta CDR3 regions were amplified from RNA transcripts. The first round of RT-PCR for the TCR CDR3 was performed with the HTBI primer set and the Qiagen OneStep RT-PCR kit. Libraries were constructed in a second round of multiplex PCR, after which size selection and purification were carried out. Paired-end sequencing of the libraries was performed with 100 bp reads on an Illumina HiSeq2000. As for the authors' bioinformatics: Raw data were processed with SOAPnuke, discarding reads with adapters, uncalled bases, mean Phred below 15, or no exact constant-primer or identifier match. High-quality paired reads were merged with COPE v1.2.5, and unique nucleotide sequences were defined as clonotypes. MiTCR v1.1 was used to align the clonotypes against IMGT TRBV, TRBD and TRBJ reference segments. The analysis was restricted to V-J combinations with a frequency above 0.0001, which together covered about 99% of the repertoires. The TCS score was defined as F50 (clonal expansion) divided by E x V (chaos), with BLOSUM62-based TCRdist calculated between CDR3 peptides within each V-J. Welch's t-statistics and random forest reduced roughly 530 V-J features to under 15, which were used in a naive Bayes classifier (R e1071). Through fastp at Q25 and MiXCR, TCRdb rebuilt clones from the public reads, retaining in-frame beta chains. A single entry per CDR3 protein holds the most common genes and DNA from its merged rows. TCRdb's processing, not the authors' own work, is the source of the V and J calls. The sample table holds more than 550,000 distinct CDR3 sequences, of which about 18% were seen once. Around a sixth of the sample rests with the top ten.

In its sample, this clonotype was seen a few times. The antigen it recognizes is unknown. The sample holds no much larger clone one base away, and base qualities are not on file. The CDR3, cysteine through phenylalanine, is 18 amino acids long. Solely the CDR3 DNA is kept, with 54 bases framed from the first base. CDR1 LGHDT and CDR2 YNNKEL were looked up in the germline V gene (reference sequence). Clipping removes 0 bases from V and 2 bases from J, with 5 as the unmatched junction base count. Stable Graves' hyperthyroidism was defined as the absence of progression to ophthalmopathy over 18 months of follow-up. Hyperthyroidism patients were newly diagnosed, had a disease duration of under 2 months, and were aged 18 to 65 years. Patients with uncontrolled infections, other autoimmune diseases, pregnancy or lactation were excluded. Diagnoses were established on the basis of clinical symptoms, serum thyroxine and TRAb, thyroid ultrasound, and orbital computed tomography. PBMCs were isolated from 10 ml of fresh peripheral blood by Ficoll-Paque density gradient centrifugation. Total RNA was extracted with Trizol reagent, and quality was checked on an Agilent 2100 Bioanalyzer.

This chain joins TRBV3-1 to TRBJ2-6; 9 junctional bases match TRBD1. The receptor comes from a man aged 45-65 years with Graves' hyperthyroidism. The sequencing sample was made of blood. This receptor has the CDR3 CASSQDMRQGAGANVLTF. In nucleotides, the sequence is TGTGCCAGCAGCCAAGACATGCGACAGGGGGCTGGGGCCAACGTCCTGACTTTC. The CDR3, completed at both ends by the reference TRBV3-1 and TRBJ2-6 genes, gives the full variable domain DTAVSQTPKYLVTQMGNDKSIKCEQNLGHDTMYWYKQDSKKFLKIMFSYNNKELIINETVPNRFSPKSPDKAHLNLHINSLELGDSAVYFCASSQDMRQGAGANVLTFGAGSRLTVL.